These 22 T cell receptor beta chains were sequenced from one sample in a study of radiation and T cells in renal cell carcinoma. Time point indicated: baseline pretreatment blood. Treatment meaning: 15 Gy SBRT to primary tumor, nephrectomy 4 weeks later. Sequenced by immunoSEQ multiplex PCR; TCRdb stores in-frame clones only, minus some. The sample has more than 75,000 clones; 65% to 85% are singletons. This material consisted of blood, taken from a patient whose treatment included radiotherapy and nephrectomy. These TCRs come from a man aged 60-69 years with renal cell carcinoma.

The chain employs TRBV27 and TRBJ2-1, with 7 positions matching TRBD2. The ends lost 5 bases at V and 7 bases at J; junction bases unmatched: 11. The CDR3 has 15 amino acids. Germline V gene sequence: CDR1 MNHEY, CDR2 SMNVEV (reference sequence). For the CDR3, the DNA is TGTGCCAGCAGTCCCTCCGGGCGGGAGTGGAATGAGCAGTTCTTC. Translated, it gives CASSPSGREWNEQFF.

The chain has TRBV2 and TRBJ1-4; no firm D call. This CDR3 comprises 15 residues. Germline CDR1 and CDR2: SNHLY and FYNNEI. The ends were cut back, 3 bases at V and 7 bases at J, with 15 bases in the middle. CDR3 amino acids: CASSDLSARAEKLFF. The CDR3 nucleotides read TGTGCCAGCAGTGATTTGTCGGCTCGAGCTGAAAAACTGTTTTTT.

This clone has only a few counts. The chain carries TRBV27 and TRBJ1-1, with unresolved D. V was shortened by 6 bases and J by 4 bases, with 15 bases between the two germline ends. From germline, CDR1 is MNHEY and CDR2 SMNVEV (reference sequence). This CDR3 region has 14 residues. The CDR3 region is CASSRTRGLTEAFF. CDR3 sequence (DNA): TGTGCCAGCAGCCGGACCAGAGGCCTCACTGAAGCTTTCTTT.

V is TRBV5-1 and J is TRBJ1-5; TRBD1 aligns across 7 bases. Germline CDR1 reads SGHRS; CDR2 reads YFSETQ. The junction had 16 bases not matched to a gene; V was cut back by 4 bases and J by 0 bases. CDR3 size: 19 residues. CDR3 in DNA: TGCGCCAGCAGCGTTGGGTCCTGGACAGGTCGGGATAGCAATCAGCCCCAGCATTTT. Amino acid sequence: CASSVGSWTGRDSNQPQHF.

This clone was picked up one time. The CDR3 sequence: CASSAGTGRTDTQYF. The CDR3 bases are TGCGCCAGCAGCGCCGGGACAGGGAGGACAGATACGCAGTATTTT. The chain employs TRBV5-1 and TRBJ2-3, with 9 bases lining up with TRBD1. V lost 4 bases and J lost 3; bases outside the gene matches: 6. Germline-derived CDR1 and CDR2 are SGHRS and YFSETQ. The length of the CDR3 is 15 residues.

The V and J genes are TRBV29-1 and TRBJ2-1; a possible D gene is TRBD2 (5 bases). V was cut by 6 bases and J by 2 bases, with 11 bases left in between. CDR3 length: 13 residues. Germline CDR1 and CDR2: SQVTM and ANQGSEA. Here the CDR3 reads CSVPRVAYNEQFF. CDR3 sequence (DNA): TGCAGCGTGCCGAGGGTAGCCTACAATGAGCAGTTCTTC.

The chain combines TRBV7-8 with TRBJ1-1; 7 bases fit TRBD1. CDR3 size: 16 residues. CDR1 is SGHVS, CDR2 FQNEAQ, per germline. With 7 bases clipped from V and 1 base from J, the junction kept 12 bases outside the gene matches. The CDR3 spells CASTASYRTGNTEAFF. The CDR3 bases are TGTGCCAGCACCGCCTCGTACAGGACAGGGAACACTGAAGCTTTCTTT.

The rearrangement uses TRBV28 and TRBJ2-3, with 7 bases matching TRBD1. The CDR3 is made up of 15 amino acids. V lost 5 bases to trimming and J lost 4 bases; unmatched junction nucleotides: 9. Germline V lookup: CDR1 MDHEN, CDR2 SYDVKM. CDR3 region: CASSPSTGWADTQYF. The CDR3 bases are TGTGCCAGCAGTCCGTCGACAGGGTGGGCAGATACGCAGTATTTT.

The chain links TRBV7-2 to TRBJ1-1, with TRBD1 identical over 9 bases. The length of the CDR3 is 16 residues. CDR1 SGHTA and CDR2 FQGNSA come from the germline V gene. Germline trimming cut 1 base from V and 1 base from J; bases unmatched to any gene: 4. The CDR3 loop reads CASSLGTGATNTEAFF. CDR3 bases: TGTGCCAGCAGCTTAGGGACAGGGGCTACGAACACTGAAGCTTTCTTT. The full variable domain, with the rest looked up from reference TRBV7-2 and TRBJ1-1, is GAGVSQSPSNKVTEKGKDVELRCDPISGHTALYWYRQSLGQGLEFLIYFQGNSAPDKSGLPSDRFSAERTGGSVSTLTIQRTQQEDSAVYLCASSLGTGATNTEAFFGQGTRLTVV.

The V gene is TRBV9, the J gene TRBJ2-7, with TRBD2 matching over 13 bases. Germline V lookup: CDR1 SGDLS, CDR2 YYNGEE. There are 19 residues in the CDR3. V was clipped by 0 bases and J by 3 bases; unmatched bases: 12. DNA of the CDR3: TGTGCCAGCAGCGTAGGAGGACTAGCGGGAGTAGGTGTCGGCTACGAGCAGTACTTC. As protein: CASSVGGLAGVGVGYEQYF.

Comments on this clone: Germline is not matched at one junction end, which may reflect a read error. The chain is built from TRBV27 and TRBJ2-1, with 11 bases lining up with TRBD1. The CDR3 length is 18 residues. Per the germline V gene, CDR1 is MNHEY and CDR2 is SMNVEV (reference sequence). CDR3 coding DNA: TGTGCCAGCAGTCCGTCGATCCGGGACAGGGGGGGACTAAATGGGCAGTTCTTC. This translates into CASSPSIRDRGGLNGQFF.

V is TRBV7-8 and J is TRBJ2-7; D remains unclear. The CDR3 runs 16 residues. Germline V gene data show CDR1 as SGHVS and CDR2 as FQNEAQ. V lost 2 bases and J lost 2, with 16 bases in between. The CDR3 sequence is CASSLFLRTSTYEQYF. The CDR3 DNA reads as TGTGCCAGCAGCTTATTTCTGCGAACTTCGACCTACGAGCAGTACTTC.

The CDR3 bases are TGTGCCAGCAGCGGGACTAGCGGGGCCAGCGAGACCCAGTACTTC. It encodes CASSGTSGASETQYF. The genes are TRBV9 and TRBJ2-5; the match to TRBD2 covers 12 bases. Per the germline V gene, CDR1 is SGDLS and CDR2 is YYNGEE. The CDR3 extends over 15 amino acids. The ends lost 3 bases at V and 5 bases at J; junction bases unmatched: 5.

The rearrangement joins TRBV5-6 to TRBJ2-7; D uncertain. Trimming cost V 0 bases and J 3 bases, with 16 bases left between them. The CDR3 consists of 16 residues. CDR1 is SGHDT and CDR2 is YYEEEE in the germline V gene. Written as DNA, the CDR3 is TGTGCCAGCAGCTTGGGTGTTATGCCCATGGTCTACGAGCAGTACTTC. Its protein is CASSLGVMPMVYEQYF. The variable domain in full, with the rest retrieved from reference TRBV5-6 and TRBJ2-7, is DAGVTQSPTHLIKTRGQQVTLRCSPKSGHDTVSWYQQALGQGPQFIFQYYEEEERQRGNFPDRFSGHQFPNYSSELNVNALLLGDSALYLCASSLGVMPMVYEQYFGPGTRLTVT.

This clone has a handful of counts. The CDR3 sequence: CSAQRGDTQYF. CDR3 bases: TGCAGCGCACAAAGAGGAGATACGCAGTATTTT. V gene TRBV29-1 combines with J gene TRBJ2-3, with D uncertain. The CDR3 length is 11 residues. Trimming took off 7 bases at V and 5 bases at J, with 10 bases between the two ends. Germline V gene data show CDR1 as SQVTM and CDR2 as ANQGSEA.

The rearrangement links TRBV5-4 to TRBJ1-2, with D uncertain. CDR3 length: 14 residues. V lost 0 bases, J lost 2 bases, and 8 bases lay in between. Germline loops: CDR1 SGHNT, CDR2 YYREEE (reference sequence). The CDR3 nucleotides read TGTGCCAGCAGCTTGGAAACACCCAACTATGGCTACACCTTC. Protein sequence: CASSLETPNYGYTF.

This chain links TRBV30 with TRBJ1-2; 7 positions match TRBD1. The CDR3 covers 16 residues. J lost 6 bases, V lost 2 bases, and 15 bases had no gene match. Germline-derived CDR1 and CDR2 are GTSNPN and SVGIG (reference sequence). The CDR3 coding sequence is TGTGCCTGGAGTAAAAGGCGGGACAGCCTCCGTGATGGCTACACCTTC. This sequence encodes CAWSKRRDSLRDGYTF.

The genes are TRBV28 and TRBJ1-1; 7 bases align to TRBD1. CDR3 length: 12 amino acids. The V segment lost 7 bases and the J segment 10 bases; nucleotides outside the gene matches: 9. Germline values: CDR1 MDHEN, CDR2 SYDVKM. DNA of the CDR3: TGTGCCAGCACTACGGAGGGGGCAGGAGCTTTCTTT. Its protein is CASTTEGAGAFF.

This chain links TRBV9 with TRBJ2-2; D is ambiguous. This CDR3 is built from 15 residues. The germline gives CDR1 SGDLS, CDR2 YYNGEE. V was clipped by 4 bases and J by 0 bases, with 10 bases between them. CDR3: CASSQSSANTGELFF. For the CDR3, the DNA is TGTGCCAGCAGCCAATCTAGTGCGAACACCGGGGAGCTGTTTTTT.

This chain joins TRBV19 and TRBJ2-3, with 11 nucleotides matching TRBD2. V shed 6 bases, J shed 4 bases, and the junction held 6 bases outside the gene matches. Germline V lookup: CDR1 LNHDA, CDR2 SQIVND (reference sequence). The CDR3 loop spans 15 amino acids. The DNA of the CDR3 is TGTGCCAGTAGCCTTAGCGGGAGGGCCGCAGATACGCAGTATTTT. Its protein is CASSLSGRAADTQYF. Together with reference TRBV19 and TRBJ2-3, the CDR3 gives the full variable domain: DGGITQSPKYLFRKEGQNVTLSCEQNLNHDAMYWYRQDPGQGLRLIYYSQIVNDFQKGDIAEGYSVSREKKESFPLTVTSAQKNPTAFYLCASSLSGRAADTQYFGPGTRLTVL.

The chain employs TRBV28 and TRBJ1-1, with D maybe TRBD1 (5 bases). V lost 6 bases to trimming and J lost 5 bases, with 19 bases between them. The germline V gene encodes CDR1 MDHEN and CDR2 SYDVKM. This CDR3 spans 15 amino acids. The CDR3 protein is CASRPLGREVTEAFF. DNA of the CDR3: TGTGCCAGCAGACCCCTCGGCAGGGAAGTAACTGAAGCTTTCTTT.

The gene calls are TRBV5-1 and TRBJ2-5; D call uncertain. Per germline, CDR1 SGHRS and CDR2 YFSETQ. The ends were cut back, 4 bases at V and 5 bases at J, with 12 bases in the middle. The CDR3 length is 13 residues. CDR3 DNA sequence: TGCGCCAGCAGCCCCGGCCCGGAGGAGACCCAGTACTTC. Amino acids: CASSPGPEETQYF.